This entry features one T cell receptor beta chain sequence. Its antigen is unidentified. Both TCR beta VDJ combination and CDR3 sequence profiling were carried out. Genomic DNA was the template for this profiling. Using its own MiXCR run on the reads, TCRdb lists one record per CDR3 protein. This table holds hundreds of thousands of distinct CDR3 sequences, around 45% found once. The data belong to a study of CD8+CD57+ T cells in acquired aplastic anemia. By flow cytometry, patients selected for sequencing had shown an expansion of CD8+CD57+ cells. There were no patients without severe acquired aplastic anemia. Prior therapy had not been administered to any patient at the time of blood sampling. Germline lookup yields CDR1 ENHRY and CDR2 SYGVKD. The CDR3 has 15 amino acids. The junction had 2 bases not matched to a gene; V was cut back by 1 base and J by 1 base. Study outcomes and limitations: About 29 sequences, all CD8+ CDR3, were shared between patients and controls. Patients versus controls showed no significant CD8+ Simpson's diversity difference.

Sequenced material: sorted CD4+, CD8+, or CD8+CD57+ T cells (not recorded which) from PBMCs. The chain links TRBV10-3 to TRBJ1-1; 8 bases are a match to TRBD1. The sequence came from a human donor with aplastic anemia. The CDR3 coding sequence is TGTGCCATCAGTGAGTTCGGACAGGGGAACACTGAAGCTTTCTTT. Translated: CAISEFGQGNTEAFF.